The 7 T cell receptor beta chains listed next were all sequenced from one sample in a study of shared clonotypes between healthy human individuals. TCRdb keeps only in-frame clones here, not all; method: immunoSEQ multiplex PCR. The sample carries approximately 720,000 clones, 55% to 75% recorded once. The sequenced sample was memory CD4+ T cells sorted from blood. Subset here: CD45RA-negative fraction. The receptors were gathered from a woman between 25 and 40 years old in good health.

This clone was counted many times. This chain joins TRBV4-1 and TRBJ1-2, with D tentatively TRBD1 (5 bases). V lost 2 bases and J lost 6, with 22 bases in between. CDR3 length equals 17 residues. Germline V CDR1 and CDR2: MGHRA, YSYEKL. The CDR3: CASSQRPLQDLRDGYTF. CDR3 bases: TGCGCCAGCAGCCAAAGACCGTTACAGGACCTGAGGGATGGCTACACCTTC.

CDR3 in DNA: TGCGCCAGCAGCCCACAGGGAGATCAGCCCCAGCATTTT. It encodes CASSPQGDQPQHF. V gene TRBV4-1 combines with J gene TRBJ1-5, with D tentatively TRBD1 (6 bases). The CDR3 is made up of 13 amino acids. Germline values: CDR1 MGHRA, CDR2 YSYEKL. V lost 4 bases, J lost 5 bases, and 9 bases lay in between.

This chain joins TRBV4-2 and TRBJ1-5; 7 bases line up with TRBD1. The germline gives CDR1 LGHNA, CDR2 YNFKEQ. The CDR3 covers 15 residues. V was clipped by 0 bases and J by 6 bases; unmatched bases: 5. For the CDR3, the DNA is TGTGCCAGCAGCCAAGACACAGGGGACGCTCAGCCCCAGCATTTT. It encodes CASSQDTGDAQPQHF.

Comment on this clone: With only one base between it and a far larger clone, this is likely a read error. This chain links TRBV29-1 with TRBJ2-3; 12 bases line up with TRBD1. The CDR3 is made up of 14 amino acids. CDR1 is SQVTM and CDR2 is ANQGSEA in the germline V gene. J was trimmed by 4 bases and V by 7 bases; bases with no gene match: 6. DNA for the CDR3: TGCAGCGCAGGGGGGACAGGGGGCGCAGATACGCAGTATTTT. Its translation is CSAGGTGGADTQYF.

This chain connects TRBV6-6 to TRBJ1-1; D ambiguous. Looked up from germline, CDR1 is MNHNY and CDR2 is SVGAGI (reference sequence). CDR3 length: 14 amino acids. V was shortened by 7 bases and J by 1 base, with 13 bases between the two germline ends. CDR3 DNA: TGTGCCAGCACCTACGCGGACCAGAACACTGAAGCTTTCTTT. This translates into CASTYADQNTEAFF.

The chain joins TRBV14 to TRBJ2-2; D remains unclear. V lost 1 base, J lost 4 bases, and 10 bases lay in between. Germline assignment: CDR1 SGHDN and CDR2 FVKESK. The CDR3 has 15 residues. DNA for the CDR3: TGTGCCAGCAGCCAAGCACCGCGACCCACCGGGGAGCTGTTTTTT. It translates to CASSQAPRPTGELFF.

Points on this clone: Other DNA variants within this sample encode the same CDR3. The gene calls are TRBV30 and TRBJ1-5; D possibly corresponds to TRBD1 (5 bases). V was shortened by 2 bases and J by 4 bases, with 9 bases between the two germline ends. CDR1 GTSNPN and CDR2 SVGIG come from the germline V gene (reference sequence). The CDR3 has 13 amino acids. CDR3 sequence: CAWSSGGNQPQHF. The CDR3, as DNA: TGTGCCTGGAGTTCCGGGGGGAATCAGCCCCAGCATTTT.